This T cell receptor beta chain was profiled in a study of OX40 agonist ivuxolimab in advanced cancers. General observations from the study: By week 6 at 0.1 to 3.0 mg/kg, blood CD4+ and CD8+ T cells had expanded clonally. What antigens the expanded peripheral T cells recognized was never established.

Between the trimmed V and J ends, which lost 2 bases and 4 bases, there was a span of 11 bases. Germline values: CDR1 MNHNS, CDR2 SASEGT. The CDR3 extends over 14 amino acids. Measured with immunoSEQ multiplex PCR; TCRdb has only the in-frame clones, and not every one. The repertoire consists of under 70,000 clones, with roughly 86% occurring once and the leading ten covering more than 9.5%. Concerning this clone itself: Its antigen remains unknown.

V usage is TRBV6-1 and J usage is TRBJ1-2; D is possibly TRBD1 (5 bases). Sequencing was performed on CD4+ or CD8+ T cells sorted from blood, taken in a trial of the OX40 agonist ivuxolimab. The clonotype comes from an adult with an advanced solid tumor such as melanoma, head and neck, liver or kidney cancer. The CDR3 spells CASSELGVAYGYTF. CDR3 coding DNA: TGTGCCAGCAGTGAACTGGGGGTGGCCTATGGCTACACCTTC.